The rows below give T cell receptor beta chains drawn from one sample of a study of graft-versus-host responses after intestinal transplantation. This table comes from immunoSEQ multiplex PCR, and its TCRdb copy is limited to in-frame clones, with some not included. The sample has about 10,000 clones, almost 95% seen once; the top ten hold around 5%. Specimen: PBMCs, collected approximately 69 days after transplant. These receptors came from a human patient who received an intestinal transplant, so some T cells may come from the graft donor. Both conserved end residues are part of each CDR3. A D gene is named only where the DNA matches it firmly. Only part of the rows carry a size: once, few, many, or a class if the clone is expanded.

D,J,size,V,DNA,CDR3
TRBD2,TRBJ2-7,.,TRBV6-6,TGTGCCAGCAGTGTTGGACTAGCGCAGAGTTCCTACGAGCAGTACTTC,CASSVGLAQSSYEQYF
.,TRBJ2-3,.,TRBV9,TGTGCCAGCAGCGTATCCGGGACTCACACAGATACGCAGTATTTT,CASSVSGTHTDTQYF
.,TRBJ1-2,.,TRBV28,TGTGCCAGCAGTTCTACCGCGGACGGCTATGGCTACACCTTC,CASSSTADGYGYTF
.,TRBJ2-1,.,TRBV5-4,TGTGCCAGCAGCACTTATTTGGCTAGCTACAATGAGCAGTTCTTC,CASSTYLASYNEQFF
.,TRBJ1-5,.,TRBV19,TGTGCCAGTACGAAGGTACGGGTATATAGCAATCAGCCCCAGCATTTT,CASTKVRVYSNQPQHF
.,TRBJ1-5,.,TRBV21-1,TGTGCCAGCAGCAAAGTTCCGGATCAGCCCCAGCATTTT,CASSKVPDQPQHF
.,TRBJ1-1,.,TRBV29-1,TGCAGCGTGTCAGGGGAACACTTTTTT,CSVSGEHFF
TRBD2,TRBJ2-1,.,TRBV4-2,TGTGCCAGCAGCCAAGACCTCGGACTAGCGGGAGTGGGATACAATGAGCAGTTCTTC,CASSQDLGLAGVGYNEQFF
.,TRBJ2-7,.,TRBV25-1,TGTGCCACTTCTCCCGGGACCGGCTACGAGCAGTACTTC,CATSPGTGYEQYF
TRBD1,TRBJ2-3,once,TRBV28,TGTGCCAGCAGCCCGAGGGGGACAGAGAGCACAGATACGCAGTATTTT,CASSPRGTESTDTQYF
.,TRBJ2-4,.,TRBV27,TGTGCCAGCAGCCGAATCCCCCAGGGCAGGAACATTCAGTACTTC,CASSRIPQGRNIQYF
.,TRBJ2-3,.,TRBV30,TGTGCCTGGAGTGTACTAGGGGCAAGGGATACGCAGTATTTT,CAWSVLGARDTQYF
.,TRBJ2-3,.,TRBV6-5,TGTGCCAGCAGAAGCGGAGATACGCAGTATTTT,CASRSGDTQYF
.,TRBJ2-7,once,TRBV10-3,TGTGCCATCAGTGAGACTAGTCGCCCCTACGAGCAGTACTTC,CAISETSRPYEQYF
TRBD2,TRBJ2-3,.,TRBV25-1,TGTGCCAGCAGTGAAATCCAGCGGGAGGGCCCGCAGTATTTT,CASSEIQREGPQYF
.,TRBJ2-1,.,TRBV6-4,TGTGCCAGCAGTGAGACTAGCTACAATGAGCAGTTCTTC,CASSETSYNEQFF
.,TRBJ1-5,once,TRBV15,TGTGCCACCAGCACACAGGCGATCAATCAGCCCCAGCATTTT,CATSTQAINQPQHF
.,TRBJ2-7,.,TRBV15,TGTGCCACCGGCGGGGCCTACGAGCAGTACTTC,CATGGAYEQYF
TRBD2,TRBJ2-7,few,TRBV19,TGTGCCAGTAGTAGGACTAGCGGTTTGAGCTCCTACGAGCAGTACTTC,CASSRTSGLSSYEQYF
.,TRBJ2-1,once,TRBV7-9,TGTGCCAGCAGCTCGAACCAATGGGGTTTAGGACACGAGCAGTTCTTC,CASSSNQWGLGHEQFF
.,TRBJ2-2,.,TRBV4-1,TGCGCCAGCAGCCAAAGAGGGTTCGCCGGGGAGCTGTTTTTT,CASSQRGFAGELFF
.,TRBJ1-1,.,TRBV7-9,TGTGCCAGCAGCTTAGATCCGGGGGGCTTCAACACTGAAGCTTTCTTT,CASSLDPGGFNTEAFF
TRBD1,TRBJ2-1,.,TRBV6-8,TGTGCCAGCAGTTACTCGGCGACAGGGGGCAATGAGCAGTTCTTC,CASSYSATGGNEQFF
TRBD2,TRBJ2-1,once,TRBV10-1,TGCGCCAGCAGTGGAGGACTAGCGGACTACAATGAGCAGTTCTTC,CASSGGLADYNEQFF
.,TRBJ2-7,.,TRBV13,TGTGCCAGCAGCTCTTCCTACGAGCAGTACTTC,CASSSSYEQYF
.,TRBJ2-7,.,TRBV20-1,TGCAGTGCTAGTGAGGGTTACGAGCAGTACTTC,CSASEGYEQYF
TRBD2,TRBJ2-7,.,TRBV10-3,TGTGCCATCAGTGGGGAGGGACTGGGCTCCTACGAGCAGTACTTC,CAISGEGLGSYEQYF
.,TRBJ1-6,.,TRBV6-1,TGTGCCAGCAGTGAACAGGGTCATTCACCCCTCCACTTT,CASSEQGHSPLHF
TRBD1,TRBJ2-3,.,TRBV9,TGTGCCAGCAGCGCTTCGTGGGACAGCAACACAGATACGCAGTATTTT,CASSASWDSNTDTQYF
TRBD1,TRBJ1-3,few,TRBV2,TGTGCCAGCGGACAGGGGGCTTCTGGAAACACCATATATTTT,CASGQGASGNTIYF
.,TRBJ2-7,.,TRBV4-3,TGCGCCAGCAGCCAAGAAGGGCCCTCTGGCGGGACCTCCTACGAGCAGTACTTC,CASSQEGPSGGTSYEQYF
TRBD1,TRBJ1-1,.,TRBV6-5,TGTGCCAGCAGTTACTCGACAGGGCTTGAAGCTTTCTTT,CASSYSTGLEAFF
TRBD2,TRBJ2-1,.,TRBV9,TGTGCCAGCAGCGTAGCCAGCGGGACGTACAATGAGCAGTTCTTC,CASSVASGTYNEQFF
.,TRBJ2-7,.,TRBV7-9,TGTGCCAGCAGCCCCGGCGGGGCCTTCTCCTACGAGCAGTACTTC,CASSPGGAFSYEQYF
TRBD1,TRBJ2-1,.,TRBV15,TGTGCCACCAGCAGAGGCCGGCGGACAGGCTCCTACAATGAGCAGTTCTTC,CATSRGRRTGSYNEQFF
TRBD2,TRBJ2-1,.,TRBV2,TGTGCCAGCAGTGGGAGACTAGCGGGAACCAACAATGAGCAGTTCTTC,CASSGRLAGTNNEQFF
.,TRBJ2-3,.,TRBV28,TGTGCCAGCAGTTCCAGGGTTACGGGTTTTTCAGATACGCAGTATTTT,CASSSRVTGFSDTQYF
TRBD1,TRBJ1-1,.,TRBV5-8,TGTGCCAGCAGCTTGAGAGGGGGCCTTCGGACTTTCTTT,CASSLRGGLRTFF
.,TRBJ2-1,once,TRBV6-1,TGTGCCAGCAGTGTCTACGTTCGGCGCGTTACCTACAATGAGCAGTTCTTC,CASSVYVRRVTYNEQFF
.,TRBJ2-6,.,TRBV30,TGTGCCTGGAGTCGGCAGGGGGGACCTTCTGGGGCCAACGTCCTGACTTTC,CAWSRQGGPSGANVLTF
TRBD2,TRBJ2-5,.,TRBV5-6,TGTGCCAGCAGCCCGGGACTAGCGTATGTAAGGCAAGAGACCCAGTACTTC,CASSPGLAYVRQETQYF
TRBD2,TRBJ2-5,.,TRBV4-1,TGCGCCAGCAGCCAAGGGACTAGCGGGAGATTTTGGGAGACCCAGTACTTC,CASSQGTSGRFWETQYF
TRBD2,TRBJ2-7,once,TRBV7-2,TGTGCCAGCAGTAAAACGGGACTAGCGTTATACGAGCAGTACTTC,CASSKTGLALYEQYF
TRBD1,TRBJ1-2,.,TRBV11-2,TGTGCCAGCAGCCAGACAGGGGGCGCGGGCTATGGCTACACCTTC,CASSQTGGAGYGYTF
TRBD1,TRBJ2-3,.,TRBV28,TGTGCCAGCAGTCTAACAGGGGACACAGATACGCAGTATTTT,CASSLTGDTDTQYF